Following are 25 T cell receptor beta chains from one sample sequenced in a study of blood T cell repertoires in COVID-19. Repertoires were generated with immunoSEQ multiplex PCR, while TCRdb's copy carries only in-frame clones and drops some. The sample has approximately 300,000 clones, around 88% seen once. Sample: peripheral blood. The origin of the receptors is a man between 25 and 39 years old with acute or convalescent COVID-19.

The J gene is TRBJ1-1, the V gene TRBV5-4; perhaps TRBD1 as D (5 bases). This CDR3 is built from 15 residues. From germline, CDR1 is SGHNT and CDR2 YYREEE (reference sequence). V shed 0 bases and J shed 5 bases, with 14 bases lying between them. The CDR3 protein is CASSLATKGQTEAFF. The CDR3 nucleotides read TGTGCCAGCAGCTTGGCTACTAAGGGGCAGACTGAAGCTTTCTTT.

V usage is TRBV28 and J usage is TRBJ2-1; no clear D gene. Trimming removed 3 bases at V and 5 bases at J, with 14 bases between. Looked up from germline, CDR1 is MDHEN and CDR2 is SYDVKM. The CDR3 covers 15 residues. The CDR3 DNA reads as TGTGCCAGCAGTTTGTTGCTGGCTAGTCACAATGAGCAGTTCTTC. It specifies CASSLLLASHNEQFF.

In its sample, this clone was seen once. The CDR3 nucleotides are TGTGCCAGCAGCTTCCTGGCGGGGGAGGAGACCCAGTACTTC. Its translation is CASSFLAGEETQYF. This chain links TRBV7-9 with TRBJ2-5; the match to TRBD2 covers 7 bases. From germline, CDR1 is SEHNR and CDR2 FQNEAQ (reference sequence). The CDR3 is 14 amino acids. The V gene end was trimmed by 3 bases and the J gene end by 5 bases; junction bases not matched to a gene: 6. Using reference TRBV7-9 and TRBJ2-5 for the parts outside the CDR3, the full variable domain is DTGVSQNPRHKITKRGQNVTFRCDPISEHNRLYWYRQTLGQGPEFLTYFQNEAQLEKSRLLSDRFSAERPKGSFSTLEIQRTEQGDSAMYLCASSFLAGEETQYFGPGTRLLVL.

The V and J genes are TRBV30 and TRBJ1-5, with TRBD1 matching over 11 bases. This CDR3 is 13 amino acids long. Germline-derived CDR1 and CDR2 are GTSNPN and SVGIG (reference sequence). V shed 6 bases, J shed 4 bases, and the junction held 2 bases outside the gene matches. CDR3 sequence reads: CACWDRGNQPQHF. The CDR3 DNA reads TGTGCCTGCTGGGACAGGGGGAATCAGCCCCAGCATTTT.

The V and J genes are TRBV5-1 and TRBJ1-2; 12 bases agree with TRBD1. Germline CDR1 and CDR2: SGHRS and YFSETQ. CDR3 length: 19 amino acids. Unmatched junction bases numbered 14, after V lost 2 bases and J lost 3 bases. The chain's CDR3 is CASSFSIGTGGANDYGYTF. DNA for the CDR3: TGCGCCAGCAGCTTCAGCATCGGGACAGGGGGCGCAAATGACTATGGCTACACCTTC.

This clone was seen just once. This chain connects TRBV19 to TRBJ1-5; maybe TRBD1 (6 bases). Germline loops: CDR1 LNHDA, CDR2 SQIVND (reference sequence). The CDR3 totals 14 residues. V was cut by 8 bases and J by 5 bases, with 16 bases left in between. This chain's CDR3 is CASSDSILDQPQHF. CDR3 nucleotides: TGTGCCAGTTCGGACAGTATATTGGATCAGCCCCAGCATTTT.

This chain links TRBV6-5 with TRBJ2-4, with D hard to call. The CDR3 sequence is 14 residues long. V dropped 2 bases and J dropped 0 bases, with 5 bases sitting between them. Germline values: CDR1 MNHEY, CDR2 SVGAGI. CDR3 region: CASSYGLAKNIQYF. The CDR3 DNA is TGTGCCAGCAGTTACGGGCTAGCCAAAAACATTCAGTACTTC.

The chain has TRBV5-1 and TRBJ2-5; D uncertain. In germline, CDR1 is SGHRS, CDR2 YFSETQ. Trimming stripped 0 bases from V and 1 base from J, with 10 bases between. This CDR3 comprises 15 residues. As DNA, the CDR3 is TGCGCCAGCAGCTTGGCCGACGGAGCCCAAGAGACCCAGTACTTC. It codes for CASSLADGAQETQYF.

The chain is built from TRBV5-6 and TRBJ2-3; D possibly corresponds to TRBD2 (5 bases). Germline values: CDR1 SGHDT, CDR2 YYEEEE. The V gene lost 1 base and the J gene lost 4 bases, with 7 bases spanning the gap. The CDR3 totals 13 residues. The CDR3 here is CASSLSGSDTQYF. For the CDR3, the DNA is TGTGCCAGCAGCTTGTCGGGGTCAGATACGCAGTATTTT.

The rearrangement uses TRBV15 and TRBJ2-3; 7 positions agree with TRBD1. V lost 5 bases and J lost 2; bases outside the gene matches: 10. Germline V gene sequence: CDR1 LNHNV, CDR2 YYDKDF (reference sequence). There are 16 residues in the CDR3. This CDR3 reads CATSEGRDSATDTQYF. In DNA, the CDR3 is TGTGCCACCAGCGAGGGCCGGGACAGCGCCACAGATACGCAGTATTTT. The complete variable domain, with remaining parts taken from reference TRBV15 and TRBJ2-3, reads DAMVIQNPRYQVTQFGKPVTLSCSQTLNHNVMYWYQQKSSQAPKLLFHYYDKDFNNEADTPDNFQSRRPNTSFCFLDIRSPGLGDTAMYLCATSEGRDSATDTQYFGPGTRLTVL.

The rearrangement joins TRBV3-1 (or the pseudogene TRBV3-2) to TRBJ2-5; TRBD2 matches at 12 bases. The CDR3 is made up of 16 amino acids. CDR1 is LGHDT and CDR2 is YNNKEL in the germline V gene (reference sequence). The V and J ends lost 3 bases and 3 bases, in that order; junction bases with no gene match: 5. As DNA, the CDR3 is TGTGCCAGCAGCCATCGGGCTAGCGGGGGGGAAGAGACCCAGTACTTC. This translates into CASSHRASGGEETQYF.

This chain links TRBV5-1 with TRBJ2-5, with 9 positions matching TRBD2. The V and J ends lost 3 bases and 4 bases, in that order; junction bases with no gene match: 13. CDR1 SGHRS and CDR2 YFSETQ come from the germline V gene. CDR3 length equals 17 residues. The chain's CDR3 is CASSSSGRFFVRETQYF. For the CDR3, the DNA is TGCGCCAGCAGCTCCAGCGGGAGGTTTTTCGTTCGAGAGACCCAGTACTTC.

V gene TRBV18 combines with J gene TRBJ1-1, with 8 bases that match TRBD1. Looked up from germline, CDR1 is KGHSH and CDR2 is LQKENI. Trimming at V came to 3 bases and at J to 5 bases, leaving 8 bases not matched to a gene. The CDR3 sequence is 15 residues long. CDR3 region: CASSPGLQGATEAFF. The CDR3 region has the DNA TGTGCCAGCTCACCGGGTCTGCAGGGGGCGACTGAAGCTTTCTTT.

The rearrangement uses TRBV28 and TRBJ2-2; TRBD2 matches 11 bases. The germline V gene encodes CDR1 MDHEN and CDR2 SYDVKM. The trim removed 4 bases at V and 1 base at J, leaving 2 bases unmatched. The CDR3 runs to 16 residues. CDR3 sequence reads: CASSWGLAVNTGELFF. For the CDR3, the DNA is TGTGCCAGCAGTTGGGGACTAGCGGTGAACACCGGGGAGCTGTTTTTT.

The J gene is TRBJ1-3, the V gene TRBV27, with 8 bases lining up with TRBD1. Germline V gene data show CDR1 as MNHEY and CDR2 as SMNVEV (reference sequence). Trimming took 6 bases from V and 4 from J; bases not matched to a gene: 8. The CDR3 is 15 residues long. CDR3 coding DNA: TGTGCCAGCAGCCGACAGGGGCGGCGAGGAAACACCATATATTTT. It specifies CASSRQGRRGNTIYF.

The rearrangement uses TRBV11-2 and TRBJ2-7; TRBD1 matches 7 bases. Germline V gene data show CDR1 as SGHAT and CDR2 as FQNNGV. The V segment lost 5 bases and the J segment 2 bases; nucleotides outside the gene matches: 6. The CDR3 has 14 residues. The CDR3 reads CASSNRQGPYEQYF. CDR3 in DNA: TGTGCCAGCAGCAACCGACAGGGCCCCTACGAGCAGTACTTC.

This clone was picked up a small number of times. The chain has TRBV28 and TRBJ1-1, with D uncertain. CDR1 MDHEN and CDR2 SYDVKM come from the germline V gene. Trimming removed 4 bases at V and 4 bases at J, with 10 bases between. This CDR3 is 13 amino acids long. The DNA for the CDR3 is TGTGCCAGCAGTTCATCCAGCGTCACTGAAGCTTTCTTT. This sequence encodes CASSSSSVTEAFF.

The chain employs TRBV27 and TRBJ1-1; D possibly corresponds to TRBD1 (6 bases). The CDR3 contains 15 residues. The germline V gene has CDR1 MNHEY and CDR2 SMNVEV (reference sequence). The V end lost 6 bases, the J end lost 0 bases, and 14 bases lay between the germline ends. The DNA of the CDR3 is TGTGCCAGCAGAAGGGGGACACCTATGAACACTGAAGCTTTCTTT. As protein: CASRRGTPMNTEAFF.

The chain combines TRBV19 with TRBJ2-2, with D maybe TRBD2 (6 bases). V was cut by 6 bases and J by 6 bases, with 14 bases left in between. Germline-derived CDR1 and CDR2 are LNHDA and SQIVND (reference sequence). The CDR3 loop spans 14 amino acids. The CDR3 region has the DNA TGTGCCAGTAGGGCCGGCGGGGAACCCGGGGAGCTGTTTTTT. Amino acid sequence: CASRAGGEPGELFF.

This rearrangement joins TRBV2 to TRBJ2-5; tentatively, D is TRBD1 (6 bases). Trimming took off 1 base at V and 3 bases at J, with 15 bases between the two ends. The CDR3 extends over 16 amino acids. Germline V gives CDR1 SNHLY, CDR2 FYNNEI. In nucleotides, the CDR3 is TGTGCCAGCAGTGAAGGGCCCGGACAGAATAAAGAGACCCAGTACTTC. Translating gives CASSEGPGQNKETQYF.

This chain's CDR3 is CASSPTRSGGYTF. CDR3 bases: TGTGCCAGCAGCCCCACACGATCGGGTGGCTACACCTTC. This chain links TRBV27 with TRBJ1-2, with unresolved D. Germline loops: CDR1 MNHEY, CDR2 SMNVEV (reference sequence). The V gene lost 6 bases and the J gene lost 7 bases, with 15 bases spanning the gap. The CDR3 loop spans 13 amino acids.

The V gene is TRBV3-1 (or the pseudogene TRBV3-2), the J gene TRBJ1-1; D is perhaps TRBD1 (5 bases). Germline loops: CDR1 LGHDT, CDR2 YNNKEL (reference sequence). CDR3 length equals 12 residues. Trimming removed 2 bases from V and 4 bases from J, with 5 bases in between. This CDR3 reads CASSQQGTEAFF. The DNA of the CDR3 is TGTGCCAGCAGCCAACAGGGCACTGAAGCTTTCTTT.

This clone appeared once. This chain links TRBV18 with TRBJ1-3; D remains ambiguous. CDR1 is KGHSH and CDR2 is LQKENI in the germline V gene. V was trimmed by 4 bases and J by 0 bases, leaving 7 bases between them. The CDR3 extends over 14 amino acids. The CDR3 protein is CASSQQISGNTIYF. CDR3 in DNA: TGTGCCAGCTCACAACAGATCTCTGGAAACACCATATATTTT.

The chain recombines TRBV5-6 with TRBJ2-6; possible D gene TRBD1, 6 bases. Trimming removed 5 bases from V and 4 bases from J, with 19 bases in between. The CDR3 extends over 17 amino acids. Germline lookup yields CDR1 SGHDT and CDR2 YYEEEE. The CDR3 DNA reads TGTGCCAGCAGTTCGAGCCACGGCACAGGGGGGGCCAACGTCCTGACTTTC. Its translation is CASSSSHGTGGANVLTF.

V gene TRBV7-9 combines with J gene TRBJ2-3, with TRBD2 identical over 14 bases. The CDR3 sequence is 19 residues long. Germline trimming cut 4 bases from V and 0 bases from J; bases unmatched to any gene: 9. Germline V gene lookup returns CDR1 SEHNR and CDR2 FQNEAQ (reference sequence). CDR3 residues: CASSSTPGLAGESTDTQYF. CDR3 nucleotide sequence: TGTGCCAGCAGCTCGACGCCGGGACTAGCGGGGGAAAGCACAGATACGCAGTATTTT.